The text below deals with one T cell receptor (beta chain). Profiling relied on immunoSEQ multiplex PCR, and the TCRdb table lists in-frame clones only, not all of them. The sample includes approximately 120,000 clones, roughly 92% seen only once; the top ten take 0.55% to 0.65%. The sample belongs to a study of control samples from healthy donors and cancer patients. CDR3 length: 13 residues. The germline V and J ends were trimmed by 3 bases and 2 bases, with 4 bases remaining between them. Germline V gives CDR1 SEHNR, CDR2 FQNEAQ (reference sequence). The V and J genes are TRBV7-9 and TRBJ2-2; D not resolved. This clonotype was sampled from an elderly man with head and neck cancer. The sequenced sample consisted of PBMCs. The CDR3 DNA reads as TGTGCCAGCAGCTTTCCCAACACCGGGGAGCTGTTTTTT. Its translation: CASSFPNTGELFF. The entire variable domain, with the rest obtained from reference TRBV7-9 and TRBJ2-2, is as follows: DTGVSQNPRHKITKRGQNVTFRCDPISEHNRLYWYRQTLGQGPEFLTYFQNEAQLEKSRLLSDRFSAERPKGSFSTLEIQRTEQGDSAMYLCASSFPNTGELFFGEGSRLTVL.